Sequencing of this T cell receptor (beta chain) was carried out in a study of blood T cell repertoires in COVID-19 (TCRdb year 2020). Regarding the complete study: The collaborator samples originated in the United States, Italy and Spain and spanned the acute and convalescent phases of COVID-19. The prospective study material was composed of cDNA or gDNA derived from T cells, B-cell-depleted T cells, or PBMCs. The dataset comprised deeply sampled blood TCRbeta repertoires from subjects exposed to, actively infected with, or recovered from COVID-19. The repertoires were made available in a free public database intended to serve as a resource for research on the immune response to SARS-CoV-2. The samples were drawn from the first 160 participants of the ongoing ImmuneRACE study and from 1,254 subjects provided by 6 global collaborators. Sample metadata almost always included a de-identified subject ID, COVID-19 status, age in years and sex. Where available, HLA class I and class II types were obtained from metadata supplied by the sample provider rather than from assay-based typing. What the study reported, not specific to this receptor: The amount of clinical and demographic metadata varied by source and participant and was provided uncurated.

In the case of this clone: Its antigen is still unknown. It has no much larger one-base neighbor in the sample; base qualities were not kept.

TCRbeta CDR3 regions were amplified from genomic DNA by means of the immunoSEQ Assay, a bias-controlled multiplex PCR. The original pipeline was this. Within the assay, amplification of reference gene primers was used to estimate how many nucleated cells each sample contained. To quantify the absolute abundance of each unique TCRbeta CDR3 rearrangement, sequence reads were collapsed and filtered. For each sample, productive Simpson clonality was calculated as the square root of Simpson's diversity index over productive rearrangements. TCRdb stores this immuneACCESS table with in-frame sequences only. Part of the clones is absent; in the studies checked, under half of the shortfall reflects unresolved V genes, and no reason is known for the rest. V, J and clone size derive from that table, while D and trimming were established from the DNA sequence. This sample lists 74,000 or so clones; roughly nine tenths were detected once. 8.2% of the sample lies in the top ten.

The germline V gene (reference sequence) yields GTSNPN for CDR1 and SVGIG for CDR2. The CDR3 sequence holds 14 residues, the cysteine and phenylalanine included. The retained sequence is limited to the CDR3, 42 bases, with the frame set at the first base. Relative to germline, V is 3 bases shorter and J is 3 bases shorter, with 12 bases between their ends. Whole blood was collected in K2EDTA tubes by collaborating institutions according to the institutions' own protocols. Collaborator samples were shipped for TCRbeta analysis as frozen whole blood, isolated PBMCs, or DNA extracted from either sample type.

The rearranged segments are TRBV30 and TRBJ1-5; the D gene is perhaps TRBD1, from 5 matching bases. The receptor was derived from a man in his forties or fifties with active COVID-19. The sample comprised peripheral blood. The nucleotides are TGTGCCTGGAGCGAAGGGGCGTCCAATCAGCCCCAGCATTTT. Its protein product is CAWSEGASNQPQHF.